A single sample gave rise to the 5 T cell receptor beta chains below, sequenced in a study of T cell responses to AZD1222 COVID-19 vaccine. Profiling relied on immunoSEQ multiplex PCR, and the TCRdb table lists in-frame clones only, not all of them. The sample includes 95,000 or so clones, about 89% of them seen just once. The material sequenced was peripheral blood, taken on day 0 of AZD1222 vaccination. These TCRs come from an adult in good health.

This chain links TRBV7-9 with TRBJ2-5; TRBD2 agrees at 8 bases. Germline V gene data show CDR1 as SEHNR and CDR2 as FQNEAQ (reference sequence). This CDR3 is built from 16 residues. Trimming at V came to 5 bases and at J to 7 bases, leaving 15 bases not matched to a gene. For the CDR3, the DNA is TGTGCCAGCAGCGTAGGATCGTCGCGGGGGGTCAGGACCCAGTACTTC. The encoded protein is CASSVGSSRGVRTQYF.

In this sample, this clone turned up a few times. The chain links TRBV2 to TRBJ2-2, with a possible D match to TRBD1 (6 bases). Trimming pared 10 bases from V and 6 bases from J, leaving 12 bases between. The CDR3 sequence is 12 residues long. Germline values: CDR1 SNHLY, CDR2 FYNNEI. CDR3 sequence (DNA): TGTGCCATCCAGGGGTGGGCCGGGGAGCTGTTTTTT. It encodes CAIQGWAGELFF.

J is TRBJ1-4 and V is TRBV6-1; D perhaps matches TRBD1 (6 bases). Germline values: CDR1 MNHNS, CDR2 SASEGT. Trimming shortened V by 2 bases and J by 4 bases, and 11 bases separated the two germline ends. This CDR3 comprises 15 residues. Here the CDR3 DNA reads TGTGCCAGCAGTGAATCGGGGGGCTTTAATGAAAAACTGTTTTTT. Its protein product is CASSESGGFNEKLFF.

CDR3 sequence (DNA): TGTGCCAGCAGCTTGTATATTGCAGGGGAGTACTTC. It encodes CASSLYIAGEYF. The chain employs TRBV5-5 and TRBJ2-7; D perhaps matches TRBD1 (6 bases). V lost 1 base and J 11 bases, leaving 13 bases between the germline ends. CDR1 and CDR2 from the germline V gene are SGHKS and YYEKEE (reference sequence). This CDR3 has 12 residues.

The CDR3 nucleotides read TGTGCCATCACCGGGGCCCTCTCGAGGGCTAACTATGGCTACACCTTC. Amino acids: CAITGALSRANYGYTF. The chain has TRBV10-3 and TRBJ1-2, with a weak D call TRBD1 (5 bases). Between the trimmed V and J ends, which lost 7 bases and 0 bases, there was a span of 18 bases. From germline, CDR1 is ENHRY and CDR2 SYGVKD. This CDR3 spans 16 amino acids.